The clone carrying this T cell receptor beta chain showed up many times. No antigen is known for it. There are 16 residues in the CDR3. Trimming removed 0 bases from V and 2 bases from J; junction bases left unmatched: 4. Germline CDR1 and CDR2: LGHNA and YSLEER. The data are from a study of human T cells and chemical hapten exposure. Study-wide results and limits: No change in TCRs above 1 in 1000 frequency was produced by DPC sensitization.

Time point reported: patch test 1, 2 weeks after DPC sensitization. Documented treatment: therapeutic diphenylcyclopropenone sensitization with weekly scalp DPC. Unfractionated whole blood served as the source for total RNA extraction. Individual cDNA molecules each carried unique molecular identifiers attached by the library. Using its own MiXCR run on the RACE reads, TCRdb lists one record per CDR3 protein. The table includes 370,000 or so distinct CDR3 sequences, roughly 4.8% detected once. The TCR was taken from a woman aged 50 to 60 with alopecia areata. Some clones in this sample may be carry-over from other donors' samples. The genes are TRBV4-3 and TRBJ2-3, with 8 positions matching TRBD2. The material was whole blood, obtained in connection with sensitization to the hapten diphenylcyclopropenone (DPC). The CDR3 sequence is CASSQDVAGPTDTQYF. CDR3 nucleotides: TGCGCCAGCAGCCAAGACGTAGCGGGGCCCACAGATACGCAGTATTTT.